This is a list of T cell receptor beta chains from one sample in a study of T cells in localized non-small cell lung cancer. Profiling relied on immunoSEQ multiplex PCR, and the TCRdb table lists in-frame clones only, not all of them. The repertoire holds some 15,000 clones, with more than 65% as singletons. The sequencing here drew on peripheral blood, taken before any cancer treatment. These receptors all come from a male donor at least 60 years old with stage I lung adenocarcinoma. The CDR3 runs from the conserved cysteine through the conserved F or W. Clone size, where shown, is once, few, many, or a class for clones that have expanded.

j_call v_call cdr3_length clone_size cdr3_aa
TRBJ1-2 TRBV10-3 12 few CAISEPEGGYTF
TRBJ2-6 TRBV18 14 . CASSPLRGANVLTF
TRBJ1-6 TRBV4-1 19 few CASSQVSGTGGRPNSPLHF
TRBJ2-5 TRBV18 14 . CASSPDRIQETQYF
TRBJ1-1 TRBV7-3 13 . CASSLMRDTEAFF
TRBJ1-5 TRBV27 13 . CASSFNYNQPQHF
TRBJ2-1 TRBV6-1 15 . CASMSDRGRNNEQFF
TRBJ2-2 TRBV6-6 16 few CASGERDSANTGELFF
TRBJ1-1 TRBV19 11 . CASSLTTEAFF
TRBJ2-1 TRBV21-1 17 . CASSKLPRRSSYNEQFF
TRBJ2-3 TRBV18 15 . CASSPLAGGTDTQYF
TRBJ2-5 TRBV7-2 15 . CASSLATERKETQYF
TRBJ2-7 TRBV18 14 . CASSPIGAFGEQYF
TRBJ1-4 TRBV7-8 20 . CASSFYPTTGVGTGVEKLFF
TRBJ2-4 TRBV6-5 15 few CASSYSGLAKNIQYF
TRBJ1-1 TRBV6-5 14 . CASSKNGGNTEAFF
TRBJ2-2 TRBV7-2 14 once CASSLEGAAGELFF
TRBJ2-7 TRBV19 14 . CASSIGGQLYEQYF
TRBJ2-5 TRBV7-6 17 . CASSSGLAGGRRETQYF
TRBJ2-7 TRBV27 13 . CASSPMGHGEQYF
TRBJ2-1 TRBV7-3 15 . CASSLTVQGGGEQFF
TRBJ2-7 TRBV5-1 13 . CASSYPGDGFVDF
TRBJ1-5 TRBV6-4 15 . CASSRDGVSNQPQHF
TRBJ2-5 TRBV27 15 . CASGPSGRNQETQYF
TRBJ2-7 TRBV28 14 . CASSQDRAEDEQYF
TRBJ2-5 TRBV6-1 14 once CASSVSDYQETQYF
TRBJ2-5 TRBV6-1 17 once CASSESGLVVLQETQYF
TRBJ1-5 TRBV27 15 . CASSYRGISNQPQHF
TRBJ2-7 TRBV5-5 12 . CASSFFSYEQYF
TRBJ1-4 TRBV6-1 13 . CASSPATNEKLFF